Sequencing of this T cell receptor beta chain was carried out in a study of STAT5B mutations in CD4+ large granular lymphocyte leukemia. Here immunoSEQ multiplex PCR was the method, and the copy in TCRdb shows in-frame clones only, minus some. The repertoire holds over 30,000 clones, with roughly 81% as singletons. Of note for this clone: Its antigen is unknown.

The study, taken as a whole, reports: Less than 30% of private leukemic clonotypes occurred rarely in other patients' non-leukemic repertoires.

The source material was CD4+ T cells from blood buffy coats. The TCR sequence derives from a human donor in good health.

The DNA of the CDR3 is TGTGCCAGCAGTCGGACAGGGGGACAGCCCCAGCATTTT. Translating gives CASSRTGGQPQHF. This chain joins TRBV7-9 and TRBJ1-5; 10 bases line up with TRBD1. J was trimmed by 7 bases and V by 6 bases; bases with no gene match: 3. CDR1 and CDR2 from the germline V gene are SEHNR and FQNEAQ (reference sequence). CDR3 length equals 13 residues.